This TCR beta chain comes out of a study of long-term antiretroviral therapy in people with HIV. Germline lookup yields CDR1 SEHNR and CDR2 FQNEAQ (reference sequence). CDR3 size: 13 residues. V was pared by 1 base and J by 4 bases, with 7 bases between. Version v3.0 of the immunoSEQ assay ran at survey level. Profiling relied on immunoSEQ multiplex PCR, and the TCRdb table lists in-frame clones only, not all of them. The sample lists approximately 7,000 clones; approximately 85% were seen once. This rearrangement joins TRBV7-9 to TRBJ1-2; no clear D. The material was unsorted PBMCs, obtained 3.7 years after starting antiretroviral therapy. The source of this sequence is a woman aged 50 to 65 with HIV. The DNA for the CDR3 is TGTGCCAGCAGCTTAGATGGAACCTATGGCTACACCTTC. It yields the protein CASSLDGTYGYTF.